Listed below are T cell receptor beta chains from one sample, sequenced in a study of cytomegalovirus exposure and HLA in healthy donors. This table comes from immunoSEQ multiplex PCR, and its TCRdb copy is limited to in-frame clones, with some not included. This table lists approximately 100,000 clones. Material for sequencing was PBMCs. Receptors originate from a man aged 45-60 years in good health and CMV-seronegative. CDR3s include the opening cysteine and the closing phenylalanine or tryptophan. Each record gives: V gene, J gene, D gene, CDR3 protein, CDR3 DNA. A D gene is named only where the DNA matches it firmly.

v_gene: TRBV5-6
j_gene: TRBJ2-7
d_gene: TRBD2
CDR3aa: CASSLGGGWYEQYF
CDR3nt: TGTGCCAGCAGCTTGGGGGGGGGTTGGTACGAGCAGTACTTC

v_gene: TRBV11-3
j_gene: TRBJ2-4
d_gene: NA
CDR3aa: CASSLVTAASKNIQYF
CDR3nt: TGTGCCAGCAGCTTAGTGACAGCCGCTTCCAAAAACATTCAGTACTTC

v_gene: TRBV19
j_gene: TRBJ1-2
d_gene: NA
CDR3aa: CASSSATDYGYTF
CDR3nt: TGTGCCAGTAGTTCAGCGACAGACTATGGCTACACCTTC

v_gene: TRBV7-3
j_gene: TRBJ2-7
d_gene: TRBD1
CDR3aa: CASSSGQGDREQYF
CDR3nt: TGTGCCAGCAGCTCCGGACAGGGAGATCGCGAGCAGTACTTC

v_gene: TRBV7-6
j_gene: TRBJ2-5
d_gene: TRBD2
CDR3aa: CASSSSALAGGPWYQETQYF
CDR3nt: TGTGCCAGCAGCTCCTCCGCCCTAGCGGGAGGGCCGTGGTACCAAGAGACCCAGTACTTC

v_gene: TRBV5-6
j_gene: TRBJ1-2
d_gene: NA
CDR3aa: CASSLVSGSRYGYTF
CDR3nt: TGTGCCAGCAGCTTGGTTTCGGGGTCCCGCTATGGCTACACCTTC

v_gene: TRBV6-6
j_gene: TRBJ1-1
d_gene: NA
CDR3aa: CASSYSTGGGGAFF
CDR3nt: TGTGCCAGCAGTTACTCGACCGGCGGGGGTGGCGCTTTCTTT

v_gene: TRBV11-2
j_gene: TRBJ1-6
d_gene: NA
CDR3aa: CASSLALGVDSPLHF
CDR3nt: TGTGCCAGCAGCTTAGCTCTAGGCGTGGATTCACCCCTCCACTTT

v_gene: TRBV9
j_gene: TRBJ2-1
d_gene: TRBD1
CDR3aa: CASSVPSGQGLFF
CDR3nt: TGTGCCAGCAGCGTACCATCGGGACAGGGTCTGTTCTTC

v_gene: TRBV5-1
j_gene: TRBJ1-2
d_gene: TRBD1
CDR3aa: CASSLDESGQGRGGYTF
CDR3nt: TGCGCCAGCAGCTTGGATGAATCGGGACAGGGTAGAGGCGGCTACACCTTC

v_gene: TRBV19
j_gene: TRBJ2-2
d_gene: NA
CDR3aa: CASSPTVNTGELFF
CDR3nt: TGTGCCAGTAGTCCGACAGTGAACACCGGGGAGCTGTTTTTT

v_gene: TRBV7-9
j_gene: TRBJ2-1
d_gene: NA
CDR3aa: CASSLNPGPNEQFF
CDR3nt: TGTGCCAGCAGCTTAAATCCAGGGCCCAATGAGCAGTTCTTC

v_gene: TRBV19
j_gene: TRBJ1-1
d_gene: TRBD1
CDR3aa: CASSIVDRGYTEAFF
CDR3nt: TGTGCCAGTAGTATAGTAGACAGGGGGTACACTGAAGCTTTCTTT

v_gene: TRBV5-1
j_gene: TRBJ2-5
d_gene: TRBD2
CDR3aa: CASSLFLGGGETQYF
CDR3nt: TGCGCCAGCAGCTTGTTCTTAGGCGGGGGAGAGACCCAGTACTTC

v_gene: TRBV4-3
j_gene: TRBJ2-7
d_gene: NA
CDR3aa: CASSQELGRYYEQYF
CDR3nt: TGCGCCAGCAGCCAAGAGTTAGGCAGGTACTACGAGCAGTACTTC

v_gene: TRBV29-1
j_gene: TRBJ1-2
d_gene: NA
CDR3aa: CSVVGQGLSPNYGYTF
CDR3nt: TGCAGCGTTGTTGGTCAGGGACTTTCCCCTAACTATGGCTACACCTTC

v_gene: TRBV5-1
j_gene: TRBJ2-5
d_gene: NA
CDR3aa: CASSLAYGEETQYF
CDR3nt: TGCGCCAGCAGCTTGGCTTACGGGGAAGAGACCCAGTACTTC

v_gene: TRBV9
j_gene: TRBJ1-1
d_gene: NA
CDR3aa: CASSVASVMNTEAFF
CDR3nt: TGTGCCAGCAGCGTAGCCAGTGTAATGAACACTGAAGCTTTCTTT

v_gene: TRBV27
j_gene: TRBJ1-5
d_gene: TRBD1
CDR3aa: CASSSTGGSQPQHF
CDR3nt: TGTGCCAGCAGTTCTACAGGGGGTTCTCAGCCCCAGCATTTT

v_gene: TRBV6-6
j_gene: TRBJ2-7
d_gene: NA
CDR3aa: CASSGSYEQYF
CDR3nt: TGTGCCAGCAGTGGCAGCTACGAGCAGTACTTC

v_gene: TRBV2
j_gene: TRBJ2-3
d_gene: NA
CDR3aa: CASSGQVGDTQYF
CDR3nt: TGTGCCAGCAGTGGGCAGGTGGGAGATACGCAGTATTTT

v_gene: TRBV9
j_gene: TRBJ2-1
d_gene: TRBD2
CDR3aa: CASSISGRTSYNEQFF
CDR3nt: TGTGCCAGCAGCATTAGCGGGAGGACCTCCTACAATGAGCAGTTCTTC

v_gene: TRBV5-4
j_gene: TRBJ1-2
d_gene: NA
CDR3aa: CASSSGMGWGDGYTF
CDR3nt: TGTGCCAGCAGCTCGGGTATGGGTTGGGGGGACGGCTACACCTTC

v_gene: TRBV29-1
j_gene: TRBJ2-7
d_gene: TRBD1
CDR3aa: CSVAGGYLSYEQYF
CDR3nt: TGCAGCGTTGCAGGGGGCTACCTCTCGTACGAGCAGTACTTC

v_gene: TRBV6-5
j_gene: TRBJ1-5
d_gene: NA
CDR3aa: CASSYSSVGGQPQHF
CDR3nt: TGTGCCAGCAGTTACTCGAGCGTCGGGGGTCAGCCCCAGCATTTT

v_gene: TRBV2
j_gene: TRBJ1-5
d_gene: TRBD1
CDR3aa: CASSSPFRDRGFLQPQHF
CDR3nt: TGTGCCAGCAGTTCTCCTTTCCGGGACAGGGGATTCCTTCAGCCCCAGCATTTT

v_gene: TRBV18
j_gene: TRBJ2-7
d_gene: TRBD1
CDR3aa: CASSRRDRDGEQYF
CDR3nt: TGTGCCAGCTCACGACGGGACAGGGATGGCGAGCAGTACTTC

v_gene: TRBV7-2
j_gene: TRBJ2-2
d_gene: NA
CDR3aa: CASSFRGLAGELFF
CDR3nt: TGTGCCAGCAGCTTTCGGGGTTTGGCCGGGGAGCTGTTTTTT

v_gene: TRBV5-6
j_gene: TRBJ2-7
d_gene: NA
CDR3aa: CASSPVRGEQYF
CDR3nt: TGTGCCAGCAGCCCGGTGCGGGGCGAGCAGTACTTC

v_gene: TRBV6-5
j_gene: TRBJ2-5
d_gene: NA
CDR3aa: CASSYLAGRWETQYF
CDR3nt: TGTGCCAGCAGTTACTTGGCAGGGCGGTGGGAGACCCAGTACTTC

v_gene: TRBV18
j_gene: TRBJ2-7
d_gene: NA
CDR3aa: CASSEGHTYEQYF
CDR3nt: TGTGCCAGCTCCGAGGGCCATACCTACGAGCAGTACTTC

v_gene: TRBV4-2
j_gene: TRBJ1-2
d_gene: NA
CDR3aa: CASSQVQGVWNGYTF
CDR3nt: TGTGCCAGCAGCCAAGTTCAGGGCGTATGGAATGGCTACACCTTC

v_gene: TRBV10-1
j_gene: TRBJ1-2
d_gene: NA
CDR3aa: CASPGYGYTF
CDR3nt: TGCGCCAGCCCCGGCTATGGCTACACCTTC

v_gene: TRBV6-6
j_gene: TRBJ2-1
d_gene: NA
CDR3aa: CASSYLYNEQFF
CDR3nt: TGTGCCAGCAGTTACCTATACAATGAGCAGTTCTTC